These T cell receptor beta chains were read from a single sample in a study of T cell responses to AZD1222 COVID-19 vaccine. Sequencing used immunoSEQ multiplex PCR; TCRdb keeps in-frame clones, though not all of them. Of more than 95,000 clones detected, 75% to 90% appear once; the ten largest clones hold over 6.5%. Sequencing used peripheral blood, obtained on day 0 of AZD1222 vaccination. These receptors were taken from an adult in good health. Both conserved end residues are part of each CDR3. D genes are given only for firm matches. Clone size is shown for a subset of rows, as once, few, many or a class of expanded clone.

J | size | V | D | CDR3 | DNA
TRBJ2-1 | - | TRBV6-2/TRBV6-3 | TRBD2 | CASSYLSSGTRYNEQFF | TGTGCCAGCAGTTACCTGTCTAGCGGAACGAGGTACAATGAGCAGTTCTTC
TRBJ1-6 | - | TRBV6-6 | - | CASSLTGTLSYNSPLHF | TGTGCCAGCAGTCTTACAGGGACCCTCAGCTATAATTCACCCCTCCACTTT
TRBJ1-4 | - | TRBV7-8 | - | CASSLLEFGDEKLFF | TGTGCCAGCAGCTTACTAGAGTTCGGAGACGAAAAACTGTTTTTT
TRBJ2-4 | few | TRBV23-1 | - | CARQGSAKNIQYF | TGCGCCCGGCAGGGTTCGGCCAAAAACATTCAGTACTTC
TRBJ1-4 | - | TRBV28 | TRBD1 | CASSPGGQENEKLFF | TGTGCCAGCAGCCCAGGGGGACAGGAAAATGAAAAACTGTTTTTT
TRBJ1-2 | - | TRBV7-8 | - | CASSPTGLSGYTF | TGTGCCAGCAGCCCCACGGGACTGAGTGGCTACACCTTC
TRBJ1-1 | - | TRBV28 | TRBD1 | CASSFSQGTANTEAFF | TGTGCCAGCAGTTTTTCTCAAGGGACAGCAAACACTGAAGCTTTCTTT
TRBJ2-7 | many | TRBV11-2 | - | CASSLVAASSEQYF | TGTGCCAGCAGCTTAGTCGCGGCCAGCTCCGAGCAGTACTTC
TRBJ1-4 | - | TRBV21-1 | - | CASSTRDRGLWSEKLFF | TGTGCCAGCAGCACCCGGGACAGGGGGCTTTGGAGTGAAAAACTGTTTTTT
TRBJ2-7 | few | TRBV29-1 | - | CSVGTGRFYEQYF | TGCAGCGTTGGAACAGGTCGTTTCTACGAGCAGTACTTC
TRBJ2-5 | once | TRBV7-2 | - | CASSRLTGKETQYF | TGTGCCAGCAGCCGTTTAACAGGGAAAGAGACCCAGTACTTC
TRBJ1-3 | - | TRBV7-2 | - | CASSVRGYSDTIYF | TGTGCCAGCAGCGTCAGGGGTTATTCAGACACCATATATTTT
TRBJ1-2 | once | TRBV27 | - | CASSLSGSRGWYGYTF | TGTGCCAGCAGTTTATCAGGCTCCCGGGGATGGTATGGCTACACCTTC
TRBJ1-1 | - | TRBV11-3 | - | CASSSGGLDTEAFF | TGTGCCAGCAGCTCGGGGGGCTTGGACACTGAAGCTTTCTTT
TRBJ1-3 | - | TRBV29-1 | TRBD1 | CSGMGQGNTIYF | TGCAGCGGTATGGGACAGGGAAACACCATATATTTT
TRBJ2-3 | - | TRBV6-2/TRBV6-3 | - | CASSRTGLGTDTQYF | TGTGCCAGCAGTCGTACGGGTCTCGGGACAGATACGCAGTATTTT
TRBJ2-7 | - | TRBV20-1 | - | CSASPGRLSYEQYF | TGCAGTGCTAGTCCCGGAAGGCTCTCCTACGAGCAGTACTTC
TRBJ2-7 | - | TRBV28 | - | CASSLWGPVYSEGEQYF | TGTGCCAGCAGTTTATGGGGCCCAGTTTACTCAGAGGGGGAGCAGTACTTC
TRBJ1-1 | few | TRBV21-1 | - | CASAEGHPHVCTEAFF | TGTGCCAGCGCCGAGGGACACCCCCACGTATGCACTGAAGCTTTCTTT
TRBJ2-5 | - | TRBV4-2 | - | CASSLGLGRETQYF | TGTGCCAGCAGCCTCGGCTTAGGGCGAGAGACCCAGTACTTC
TRBJ1-4 | - | TRBV2 | - | CASSEPRASNEKLFF | TGTGCCAGCAGTGAACCGCGGGCAAGTAATGAAAAACTGTTTTTT
TRBJ1-5 | - | TRBV6-2/TRBV6-3 | - | CASSLTGTGSNQPQHF | TGTGCCAGCAGCCTTACCGGGACCGGGAGCAATCAGCCCCAGCATTTT
TRBJ1-5 | - | TRBV28 | - | CASSLYRQPQHF | TGTGCCAGCAGTTTATACAGGCAGCCCCAGCATTTT
TRBJ2-3 | - | TRBV2 | - | CASPRVDGSSTDTQYF | TGTGCCAGCCCTAGGGTGGACGGGAGCAGCACAGATACGCAGTATTTT
TRBJ2-6 | once | TRBV28 | TRBD2 | CASSPGGRRANVLTF | TGTGCCAGCAGTCCCGGGGGGAGAAGGGCCAACGTCCTGACTTTC
TRBJ1-2 | - | TRBV7-9 | - | CASSPRDKNNYGYTF | TGTGCCAGCAGCCCCCGGGACAAGAACAACTATGGCTACACCTTC
TRBJ1-1 | few | TRBV13 | - | CASSLQLGAPEAFF | TGTGCCAGCAGCCTCCAATTGGGGGCCCCTGAAGCTTTCTTT
TRBJ1-4 | - | TRBV6-1 | - | CASSEKGREGEKLFF | TGTGCCAGCAGTGAAAAGGGCAGGGAGGGAGAAAAACTGTTTTTT
TRBJ1-2 | - | TRBV3-1/TRBV3-2 | - | CASSQVPVYGYTF | TGTGCCAGCAGCCAAGTTCCAGTCTATGGCTACACCTTC
TRBJ2-7 | - | TRBV9 | - | CASSVANVGEQYF | TGTGCCAGCAGCGTAGCTAACGTTGGGGAGCAGTACTTC
TRBJ1-1 | few | TRBV18 | - | CASSPSVNTEAFF | TGTGCCAGCTCACCCTCAGTAAACACTGAAGCTTTCTTT
TRBJ2-7 | few | TRBV28 | - | CASSTGPQYEQYF | TGTGCCAGCAGTACCGGGCCTCAGTACGAGCAGTACTTC
TRBJ2-7 | - | TRBV3-1/TRBV3-2 | TRBD2 | CASSWSGENFYEQYF | TGTGCCAGCAGCTGGAGCGGGGAAAATTTCTACGAGCAGTACTTC
TRBJ2-7 | once | TRBV9 | - | CASSVGGDHSYEQYF | TGTGCCAGCAGCGTAGGTGGGGACCACTCCTACGAGCAGTACTTC
TRBJ1-6 | - | TRBV15 | - | CATSRDVRGNSPLHF | TGTGCCACCAGCAGAGATGTTCGGGGAAATTCACCCCTCCACTTT
TRBJ1-1 | - | TRBV5-6 | - | CASSLDRGAGVLNTEAFF | TGTGCCAGCAGCTTGGATCGCGGGGCAGGGGTGTTGAACACTGAAGCTTTCTTT
TRBJ2-7 | - | TRBV18 | TRBD1 | CASSPRPPTGQGNYEQYF | TGTGCCAGCTCACCACGACCTCCCACCGGACAGGGGAACTACGAGCAGTACTTC
TRBJ1-1 | - | TRBV19 | - | CASSIVGHRNTEAFF | TGTGCCAGTAGTATAGTGGGACACCGGAACACTGAAGCTTTCTTT
TRBJ2-1 | - | TRBV11-3 | - | CASSSGPYQGSSYNEQFF | TGTGCCAGCAGCTCCGGCCCGTACCAGGGGAGCTCCTACAATGAGCAGTTCTTC
TRBJ1-6 | - | TRBV4-2 | - | CASSQEQGGNSYNSPLHF | TGTGCCAGCAGCCAAGAACAAGGGGGTAACTCCTATAATTCACCCCTCCACTTT
TRBJ2-7 | - | TRBV6-5 | - | CATHDAKISYEQYF | TGTGCCACACATGACGCCAAGATCTCCTACGAGCAGTACTTC
TRBJ1-3 | - | TRBV28 | TRBD1 | CAGLDRGRNTIYF | TGTGCCGGCTTAGACAGGGGACGGAACACCATATATTTT
TRBJ1-4 | - | TRBV14 | - | CASSQELGTNEKLFF | TGTGCCAGCAGCCAAGAATTGGGGACTAATGAAAAACTGTTTTTT
TRBJ1-5 | - | TRBV29-1 | - | CSVWTDNQPQHF | TGCAGCGTCTGGACAGACAATCAGCCCCAGCATTTT
TRBJ2-3 | - | TRBV5-8 | - | CASSFLAIRGRYF | TGTGCCAGCAGCTTTCTTGCCATCCGGGGACGGTATTTT
TRBJ2-5 | - | TRBV4-2 | TRBD1 | CASSQEQGAQETQYF | TGTGCCAGCAGCCAGGAACAGGGGGCCCAAGAGACCCAGTACTTC
TRBJ1-1 | - | TRBV27 | - | CASSASGRGYTEAFF | TGTGCCAGCAGCGCAAGTGGCAGGGGATACACTGAAGCTTTCTTT
TRBJ1-2 | - | TRBV19 | - | CASSPPAGVVYGYTF | TGTGCCAGTTCCCCTCCGGCAGGGGTTGTCTATGGCTACACCTTC
TRBJ1-3 | - | TRBV15 | - | CATSFERGPGNTIYF | TGTGCCACCAGCTTCGAGAGGGGCCCTGGAAACACCATATATTTT
TRBJ2-1 | - | TRBV9 | - | CASSVDLGANEQFF | TGTGCCAGCAGCGTAGATTTGGGGGCCAATGAGCAGTTCTTC
TRBJ1-1 | - | TRBV6-5 | - | CASSALTGNTEAFF | TGTGCCAGCAGCGCCCTTACAGGGAACACTGAAGCTTTCTTT
TRBJ2-3 | - | TRBV28 | - | CASSRTGAGGTQYF | TGTGCCAGCAGTCGGACGGGGGCAGGCGGAACGCAGTATTTT